One T cell receptor beta chain is described in this entry. Its target is unknown. Germline values: CDR1 DFQATT, CDR2 SNEGSKA (reference sequence). J gave up 1 base and V 5 bases, and 4 bases lay outside the gene matches. The CDR3 is made up of 14 amino acids. TCRdb recomputed calls from the reads with MiXCR, one row per CDR3 protein. The sample shows some 560,000 distinct CDR3 sequences, about 40% of them seen only once. This sample was included in a study of T cell repertoires in cytomegalovirus infection. The overall study: Carrying CMV and the relevant HLA type showed in public TCR beta signatures.

Notes on the study in general: The response measured ex vivo was dominated by TCR beta clonotypes (HLA-C-restricted and CMV-specific).

The sequence was collected from a human donor in good health (CMV status not recorded). Some clones in this sample may be carry-over from other donors' samples. The chain recombines TRBV20-1 with TRBJ1-5; 8 nucleotides line up with TRBD1. The sequencing used cultured PBMCs, collected from culture after CMV antigen stimulation. The chain's CDR3 is CSASDRGSNQPQHF. CDR3 coding DNA: TGCAGTGCTTCCGACAGGGGCAGCAATCAGCCCCAGCATTTT.